This passage covers 20 T cell receptor beta chains from one sample sequenced in a study of early T cells in non-severe SARS-CoV-2 infection. TCRdb used MiXCR to reprocess the 5' RACE reads, holding one entry per CDR3 protein. The sample holds roughly 53,000 distinct CDR3 sequences, 9.3% seen once. The sequenced sample consisted of whole blood. These receptors originate from an adult who was a healthcare worker with PCR-confirmed SARS-CoV-2 infection or an uninfected control (not recorded which).

The table lists this clonotype with a few counts. This chain connects TRBV18 to TRBJ2-5; D is unclear. This CDR3 is built from 15 residues. Germline V gene data show CDR1 as KGHSH and CDR2 as LQKENI. With 0 bases removed from V and 1 base from J, the gap between germline ends came to 9 bases. The chain's CDR3 is CASSPPRTSQETQYF. CDR3 coding DNA: TGTGCCAGCTCACCACCCAGAACATCCCAAGAGACCCAGTACTTC.

Ten or more counts support this clonotype. The chain joins TRBV5-1 to TRBJ2-1; D unclear. Germline assignment: CDR1 SGHRS and CDR2 YFSETQ. V was cut by 0 bases and J by 5 bases, with 9 bases left in between. There are 14 residues in the CDR3. The DNA of the CDR3 is TGCGCCAGCAGCTTGGGTCCTATGAACAATGAGCAGTTCTTC. This gives the protein CASSLGPMNNEQFF.

In this sample, this clonotype turned up a few times. The chain combines TRBV6-5 with TRBJ1-4, with 8 bases lining up with TRBD1. CDR3 length: 14 amino acids. The germline gives CDR1 MNHEY, CDR2 SVGAGI. With V trimmed by 0 bases and J by 10 bases, 4 bases remained unmatched. CDR3 DNA sequence: TGTGCCAGCAGTTACTCCCACAGGGGGGGAAAACTGTTTTTT. Encoded protein: CASSYSHRGGKLFF.

For the CDR3, the DNA is TGTGCCAGCAGTCAACCACCGGGGGGGGACAATGAGCAGTTCTTC. It specifies CASSQPPGGDNEQFF. This chain uses TRBV6-6 with TRBJ2-1, with 8 bases fitting TRBD2. Trimming took 5 bases from V and 5 from J; bases not matched to a gene: 8. Germline CDR1 reads MNHNY; CDR2 reads SVGAGI (reference sequence). CDR3 length: 15 residues.

This clonotype was detected ten times or more. The J gene is TRBJ1-6, the V gene TRBV10-3, with a weak D call TRBD1 (6 bases). The CDR3 covers 15 residues. Trimming took off 5 bases at V and 0 bases at J, with 8 bases between the two ends. Germline loops: CDR1 ENHRY, CDR2 SYGVKD. The CDR3 here is CAISQGTSYNSPLHF. CDR3 in DNA: TGTGCCATCAGTCAGGGGACCTCCTATAATTCACCCCTCCACTTT.

There are many counts of this clonotype. The chain combines TRBV12-3 or TRBV12-4 with TRBJ2-1; D call uncertain. This CDR3 comprises 13 residues. V dropped 8 bases and J dropped 2 bases, with 10 bases sitting between them. CDR3 bases: TGTGCCAGCCGACAAAATCCCTACAATGAGCAGTTCTTC. This codes for CASRQNPYNEQFF.

This clonotype was counted only a few times. This CDR3 is CASSQGSWGGSGYTF. The CDR3 DNA sequence: TGCGCCAGCAGCCAAGGGTCATGGGGAGGTTCTGGCTACACCTTC. The rearrangement links TRBV4-1 to TRBJ1-2; D is unresolved. The V gene's germline CDR1 is MGHRA and CDR2 YSYEKL. The V end lost 1 base, the J end lost 7 bases, and 16 bases lay between the germline ends. This CDR3 is built from 15 residues.

This clonotype has more than one count but fewer than ten. The V and J genes are TRBV29-1 and TRBJ2-7, with unresolved D. The length of the CDR3 is 12 residues. Germline-derived CDR1 and CDR2 are SQVTM and ANQGSEA. V lost 1 base, J lost 1 base, and 5 bases lay in between. For the CDR3, the DNA is TGCAGCGTTGAAGTAGGTTCCTACGAGCAGTACTTC. Its translation is CSVEVGSYEQYF.

The chain is built from TRBV12-3 or TRBV12-4 and TRBJ2-7, with TRBD1 identical over 8 bases. Trimming removed 3 bases from V and 1 base from J; junction bases left unmatched: 11. CDR3 size: 17 residues. The CDR3 sequence is CASSFPGQDLPSYEQYF. The CDR3 DNA sequence: TGTGCCAGCAGTTTCCCGGGACAGGATCTACCTTCCTACGAGCAGTACTTC.

V usage is TRBV12-3 or TRBV12-4 and J usage is TRBJ1-1; 11 bases map to TRBD1. This CDR3 has 14 amino acids. The ends lost 5 bases at V and 7 bases at J; junction bases unmatched: 6. The CDR3 bases are TGTGCCAGCAGTCCCCGGACAGGGGGCCATGAAGCTTTCTTT. This translates into CASSPRTGGHEAFF.

The chain joins TRBV27 to TRBJ2-6; D gene unclear. The length of the CDR3 is 13 residues. V gave up 5 bases and J gave up 1 base, with 3 bases separating them. CDR1 MNHEY and CDR2 SMNVEV come from the germline V gene (reference sequence). The CDR3 nucleotides read TGTGCCAGCAGTGGTTCTGGGGCCAACGTCCTGACTTTC. Amino acid sequence: CASSGSGANVLTF.

As for this clonotype: A much larger clone sits a single nucleotide away, making a read error possible. The chain has TRBV12-3 or TRBV12-4 and TRBJ1-4; D remains unclear. CDR3 length: 11 residues. The CDR3 protein is CASKGNEKLYF. Here the CDR3 DNA reads TGTGCCAGCAAGGGCAATGAAAAACTGTATTTT.

This clonotype has a handful of counts. This sequence joins TRBV10-1 and TRBJ2-3; D remains unclear. The germline V and J ends were trimmed by 8 bases and 6 bases, with 9 bases remaining between them. In germline, CDR1 is WNHNN, CDR2 SYGVQD (reference sequence). This CDR3 spans 11 amino acids. The CDR3 sequence is CASLLRDTQYF. DNA for the CDR3: TGCGCCAGCCTCCTGCGGGATACGCAGTATTTT.

In its sample, this clonotype was seen many times. This chain connects TRBV7-9 to TRBJ1-3; 9 bases fit TRBD1. Germline-derived CDR1 and CDR2 are SEHNR and FQNEAQ (reference sequence). This CDR3 has 16 residues. The J segment lost 8 bases and the V segment lost 5 bases, leaving 13 bases of the junction unmatched. The CDR3 loop is CASSPTPGQGTDTIYF. The CDR3 DNA reads as TGTGCCAGCAGCCCGACCCCCGGACAGGGGACGGACACCATATATTTT.

This clonotype was recorded at least ten times. J is TRBJ2-7 and V is TRBV12-3 or TRBV12-4, with TRBD2 matching 11 bases. This CDR3 contains 15 residues. The ends lost 5 bases at V and 2 bases at J; junction bases unmatched: 5. The CDR3 coding sequence is TGTGCCAGCAGTCGTAGCGGGGGGGCCCCCTACGAGCAGTACTTC. Protein: CASSRSGGAPYEQYF.

This clonotype has a handful of counts. This chain connects TRBV11-2 to TRBJ1-1; tentatively, D is TRBD1 (5 bases). Germline V lookup: CDR1 SGHAT, CDR2 FQNNGV. This CDR3 is built from 15 residues. V was pared by 4 bases and J by 0 bases, with 12 bases between. The CDR3 sequence is CASSSGLTMNTEAFF. For the CDR3, the DNA is TGTGCCAGCAGCTCAGGGTTAACCATGAACACTGAAGCTTTCTTT. Together with reference TRBV11-2 and TRBJ1-1, the CDR3 gives the full variable domain: EAGVAQSPRYKIIEKRQSVAFWCNPISGHATLYWYQQILGQGPKLLIQFQNNGVVDDSQLPKDRFSAERLKGVDSTLKIQPAKLEDSAVYLCASSSGLTMNTEAFFGQGTRLTVV.

This clonotype was picked up many times. The gene calls are TRBV11-1 and TRBJ2-3; no definite D call. Trimming stripped 0 bases from V and 6 bases from J, with 13 bases between. This CDR3 has 15 residues. Germline values: CDR1 SGHAT, CDR2 FQDESV (reference sequence). The CDR3 nucleotides are TGTGCCAGCAGCTTAGCGCCTAGAAAGGATGATACGCAGTATTTT. It translates to CASSLAPRKDDTQYF.

This clonotype was observed a few times. V usage is TRBV5-1 and J usage is TRBJ2-5; 8 bases map to TRBD2. The length of the CDR3 is 17 residues. Trimming removed 4 bases from V and 0 bases from J; junction bases left unmatched: 11. Germline lookup yields CDR1 SGHRS and CDR2 YFSETQ. The CDR3 DNA reads TGCGCCAGCAGCCCCCTAGGTAGCGGGGCTTACCAAGAGACCCAGTACTTC. Protein: CASSPLGSGAYQETQYF. The variable domain in full, with the rest retrieved from reference TRBV5-1 and TRBJ2-5, is KAGVTQTPRYLIKTRGQQVTLSCSPISGHRSVSWYQQTPGQGLQFLFEYFSETQRNKGNFPGRFSGRQFSNSRSEMNVSTLELGDSALYLCASSPLGSGAYQETQYFGPGTRLLVL.

The chain carries TRBV4-1 and TRBJ2-2; perhaps TRBD2 as D (5 bases). Trimming left V 0 bases short and J 1 base short, with 9 bases between. CDR1 is MGHRA, CDR2 YSYEKL, per germline. The CDR3 sequence is 16 residues long. For the CDR3, the DNA is TGCGCCAGCAGCCAAGAGGTGGGGAGGAACACCGGGGAGCTGTTTTTT. Its protein is CASSQEVGRNTGELFF.

The chain uses TRBV18 and TRBJ2-7; possible D gene TRBD1, 5 bases. CDR1 and CDR2 from the germline V gene are KGHSH and LQKENI. The length of the CDR3 is 14 residues. V lost 8 bases and J lost 2, with 16 bases in between. Here the CDR3 DNA reads TGTGCCAGCCAGGGTGCTGACGAGACCTACGAGCAGTACTTC. This encodes CASQGADETYEQYF.